The clone carrying this T cell receptor (beta chain) was observed many times. The antigen remains undetermined. The CDR3 goes on 3 residues after the read ends, and that part is filled in from the germline J gene. The germline V gene has CDR1 MNHEY and CDR2 SVGEGT. CDR3 length: 13 amino acids. Deletions cut 6 bases from V and 2 bases from J, with 10 bases between. The data belong to a study of T cell clonality in common variable immunodeficiency. Study results and caveats: CVID subjects had higher TCRbeta clonality than healthy controls, most marked in about a third. Fewer deletions and N-nucleotide insertions were reportedly seen in common variable immunodeficiency TCR beta sequences.

Heparinized whole blood, about 4.5 to 9 ml, came from each donor. Profiled with immunoSEQ multiplex PCR; TCRdb holds only in-frame clones, not every one. The sample yields over 50,000 clones, without any singletons. The sequence derives from a person aged 18 to 70 in good health. This chain uses TRBV6-2 or TRBV6-3 with TRBJ1-2; a possible D gene is TRBD1 (6 bases). The source material was peripheral blood mononuclear cells. CDR3 bases read: TGTGCCAGCAGGGACAGAAACAACTATGGC. Translated: CASRDRNNYG. The whole CDR3 sequence reads CASRDRNNYGYTF.